The rows below give T cell receptor beta chains drawn from one sample of a study of Ad26.COV2.S vaccination and SARS-CoV-2 variants. Profiling relied on immunoSEQ multiplex PCR, and the TCRdb table lists in-frame clones only, not all of them. The sample carries roughly 100,000 clones, 80% recorded once. Source: peripheral blood, taken after recovery from COVID-19. All receptors come from a human donor who had recovered from COVID-19. Each CDR3 is given with its conserved first and last residue. Fields, in order: clone size, D gene, V gene, J gene, CDR3 DNA, CDR3 protein. The D gene is left open where the match is weak. For some rows the clone size is stated as once, few or many, or as a class when expanded; others skip it.

>-|-|TRBV9|TRBJ2-6
TGTGCCAGCACCCAGACTGTCTCTGGGGCCAACGTCCTGACTTTC
CASTQTVSGANVLTF
>-|-|TRBV19|TRBJ1-1
TGTGCCAGTAGTATAGATGGCTCAATATGGGACACTGAAGCTTTCTTT
CASSIDGSIWDTEAFF
>few|TRBD1|TRBV19|TRBJ1-6
TGTGCCAGTAGTCCTAGTCGGGACAGGCGGACCAATTCACCCCTCCACTTT
CASSPSRDRRTNSPLHF
>-|-|TRBV29-1|TRBJ2-7
TGCAGCGTTGGGACACCACCATACGAGCAGTACTTC
CSVGTPPYEQYF
>-|-|TRBV3-1/TRBV3-2|TRBJ2-4
TGTGCCAGCAGCCACTCGGGGAAGGGAGCCAAAAACATTCAGTACTTC
CASSHSGKGAKNIQYF
>-|-|TRBV7-3|TRBJ2-3
TGTGCCAGCAGGAGGACAAACACAGATACGCAGTATTTT
CASRRTNTDTQYF
>-|-|TRBV2|TRBJ2-5
TGTGCCAGCAGACTAGGCCGGAATCAAGAGACCCAGTACTTC
CASRLGRNQETQYF
>-|-|TRBV28|TRBJ1-1
TGTGCCAGCAGTTTAACAGGGTTAGGTGGTCCTGAAGCTTTCTTT
CASSLTGLGGPEAFF
>-|TRBD2|TRBV5-1|TRBJ2-5
TGCGCCAGCAGCTTGTTACTAGCGGGGGGTCAAGAGACCCAGTACTTC
CASSLLLAGGQETQYF
>-|TRBD1|TRBV9|TRBJ2-7
TGTGCCAGCAGCGTAGAAGGGACAGGGGTCGACGAGCAGTACTTC
CASSVEGTGVDEQYF
>-|-|TRBV19|TRBJ1-3
TGTGCCAGTAGCGGACAGTCTTCCTCTGGAAACACCATATATTTT
CASSGQSSSGNTIYF
>-|-|TRBV5-4|TRBJ2-2
TGTGCCAGCAGTCTGGGAAATTGGGTGTCCACCGGGGAGCTGTTTTTT
CASSLGNWVSTGELFF
>-|-|TRBV6-2/TRBV6-3|TRBJ2-5
TGTGCCAGCAGTTACTCCCTTGGAGGGCAGTACTTC
CASSYSLGGQYF
>-|-|TRBV30|TRBJ2-1
TGTGCCTGGAGTGTTCCGGGCTCCATCGGTAATGAGCAGTTCTTC
CAWSVPGSIGNEQFF
>-|TRBD1|TRBV29-1|TRBJ1-2
TGCAGTGAAGACAGGGGGACCTTC
CSEDRGTF
>few|-|TRBV9|TRBJ2-3
TGTGCCAGCAGCTCCGCCCCTAACACAGATACGCAGTATTTT
CASSSAPNTDTQYF
>-|-|TRBV5-1|TRBJ1-1
TGCGCCAGCAGCTCCCGATTTGGGGAGACTTTTGAAGCTTTCTTT
CASSSRFGETFEAFF
>-|-|TRBV28|TRBJ1-1
TGTGCCAGCAATCCCCCGGCAACTATGAACACTGAAGCTTTCTTT
CASNPPATMNTEAFF
>once|-|TRBV3-1/TRBV3-2|TRBJ2-3
TGTGCCAGCAGCCAAGGCACTGGGGTTCCACCCACAGATACGCAGTATTTT
CASSQGTGVPPTDTQYF
>-|-|TRBV30|TRBJ1-2
TGTGCCTGGACCACACCCCGAAGGGCGGGGGGGTATGGCTACACCTTC
CAWTTPRRAGGYGYTF
>-|-|TRBV4-3|TRBJ2-3
TGCGCCAGCAGCCAAGATCTGGGGGGCTCGACAGATACGCAGTATTTT
CASSQDLGGSTDTQYF
>few|-|TRBV28|TRBJ1-2
TGTGCCAGCAGAACCACCTTGCGCTATGGCTACACCTTC
CASRTTLRYGYTF
>-|-|TRBV6-5|TRBJ1-2
TGTGCCAGCAGGTGGAGGATAGGCGGCTACACCTTC
CASRWRIGGYTF
>-|-|TRBV12-3/TRBV12-4|TRBJ2-4
TGTGCCAGCAGTATGGACGGGGGCATTCAGTACTTC
CASSMDGGIQYF
>-|-|TRBV27|TRBJ2-5
TGTGCCAGCAGTTTTTCCGGGGCTGTAGAGACCCAGTACTTC
CASSFSGAVETQYF
>-|-|TRBV29-1|TRBJ1-2
TGCAGCGTTGGAGATGGCGGGACAACATCAACCTATGGCTACACCTTC
CSVGDGGTTSTYGYTF
>-|-|TRBV5-4|TRBJ1-6
TGTGCCAGCAGCTTGGATTTGCAGTCAGTTTCACCCCTCCACTTT
CASSLDLQSVSPLHF
>-|TRBD1|TRBV7-9|TRBJ2-2
TGTGCCAGCAGAAAAGTCCTTGGACAGGTTTCCGGGGAGCTGTTTTTT
CASRKVLGQVSGELFF
>-|TRBD1|TRBV5-6|TRBJ2-7
TGTGCCAGCAGCTTGGGGACAGGGGCCGAGCAGTACTTC
CASSLGTGAEQYF
>-|-|TRBV19|TRBJ1-2
TGTGCCAGTAGTGGGGCAGGGGTATACTATGGCTACACCTTC
CASSGAGVYYGYTF
>-|-|TRBV3-1/TRBV3-2|TRBJ2-1
TGTGCCAGCAGCCAAGATTGGGGCCTCAGCTCCTACAATGAGCAGTTCTTC
CASSQDWGLSSYNEQFF
>-|TRBD1|TRBV11-2|TRBJ1-2
TGTGCCAGCACCCAGACAGGGATTAATGGCTACACCTTC
CASTQTGINGYTF
>-|-|TRBV11-2|TRBJ1-3
TGTGCCAGCAGCTTAGGCCAGGGGCTCGCGGGAAACACCATATATTTT
CASSLGQGLAGNTIYF
>few|TRBD1|TRBV11-2|TRBJ1-1
TGTGCCAGCAACCCTAGACAGGGCGTGAACACTGAAGCTTTCTTT
CASNPRQGVNTEAFF
>-|-|TRBV24-1|TRBJ2-4
TGTGCCACCAGTGATTTTGGGGTATCGACCAAAAACATTCAGTACTTC
CATSDFGVSTKNIQYF
>-|-|TRBV12-3/TRBV12-4|TRBJ1-1
TGTGCCAGCAGTTTCCGGGAGGGGCTCGGAGCTTTCTTT
CASSFREGLGAFF
>-|-|TRBV28|TRBJ1-2
TGTGCCAGCAGTTCAGGCGGGAACTATGGCTACACCTTC
CASSSGGNYGYTF
>-|-|TRBV2|TRBJ2-1
TGTGCCAGCAGAGCTTTGACAGGCTCCTACAATGAGCAGTTCTTC
CASRALTGSYNEQFF
>-|-|TRBV6-5|TRBJ1-2
TGTGCCAGCAGTCCTATGGACAGTCTCTATGGCTACACCTTC
CASSPMDSLYGYTF
>-|TRBD1|TRBV5-4|TRBJ1-1
TGTGCCAGCAGCTTGGACTGGGACAGGAACACTGAAGCTTTCTTT
CASSLDWDRNTEAFF